This entry lists 6 T cell receptor beta chains sequenced from one sample in a study of blood T cell repertoires in COVID-19. Profiled with immunoSEQ multiplex PCR; TCRdb holds only in-frame clones, not every one. Of some 120,000 clones detected, almost 80% appear once; the ten largest clones hold around 25%. The sequenced sample was peripheral blood. These receptors came from a human donor in a cohort sampled during active COVID-19.

In its sample, this clone was seen a few times. The V and J genes are TRBV9 and TRBJ2-7, with a tentative D call TRBD1 (6 bases). This CDR3 has 17 amino acids. V was cut by 3 bases and J by 2 bases, with 21 bases left in between. CDR1 and CDR2 from the germline V gene are SGDLS and YYNGEE. This CDR3 is CASSAQMVGARPYEQYF. The CDR3 DNA sequence: TGTGCCAGCAGCGCTCAGATGGTGGGGGCGCGACCCTACGAGCAGTACTTC.

This chain uses TRBV5-8 with TRBJ1-2; TRBD1 matches at 10 bases. Trimming removed 4 bases from V and 4 bases from J; junction bases left unmatched: 4. Germline CDR1 reads SGHTS; CDR2 reads YDEGEE. The CDR3 extends over 14 amino acids. CDR3 protein: CASSMTGGFYGYTF. The CDR3 nucleotides are TGTGCCAGCAGCATGACAGGGGGCTTCTATGGCTACACCTTC.

The chain couples TRBV3-1 (or the pseudogene TRBV3-2) to TRBJ2-7, with 8 bases identical to TRBD1. V lost 4 bases and J lost 7; bases outside the gene matches: 9. The germline V gene has CDR1 LGHDT and CDR2 YNNKEL (reference sequence). The CDR3 runs to 14 residues. The DNA of the CDR3 is TGTGCCAGCAGCCGTCAGGGGGCGCGTTATGAGCAGTACTTC. This sequence encodes CASSRQGARYEQYF.

This rearrangement joins TRBV27 to TRBJ2-5, with TRBD2 matching over 8 bases. The CDR3 has 15 residues. V trimming: 6 bases; J trimming: 1 base; junction bases outside the gene matches: 7. Germline V gene sequence: CDR1 MNHEY, CDR2 SMNVEV (reference sequence). In DNA form, the CDR3 reads TGTGCCAGCAGCCCTCTTGCGGGGGGCCAAGAGACCCAGTACTTC. Translating it yields CASSPLAGGQETQYF.

The V and J genes are TRBV5-1 and TRBJ1-3; D is unclear. The V gene's germline CDR1 is SGHRS and CDR2 YFSETQ. Trimming cost V 4 bases and J 8 bases, with 16 bases left between them. The CDR3 spans 14 residues. DNA for the CDR3: TGCGCCAGCAGCCCGGGGAGGAGCGGTGACACCATATATTTT. As protein: CASSPGRSGDTIYF.

The chain links TRBV5-1 to TRBJ2-7, with a weak D call TRBD1 (7 bases). Germline V gene lookup returns CDR1 SGHRS and CDR2 YFSETQ. V gave up 2 bases and J gave up 3 bases, with 12 bases separating them. The CDR3 covers 14 residues. DNA for the CDR3: TGCGCCAGCAGCTTCCTCCAGGGGGGCTACGAGCAGTACTTC. Translation gives CASSFLQGGYEQYF.